Below are 8 T cell receptor beta chains sequenced from a single sample in a study of blood T cell repertoires in COVID-19. Using immunoSEQ multiplex PCR, the repertoire was profiled, and TCRdb retains in-frame clones only, with some absent. The sample consists of about 290,000 clones, around 92% of them appearing once. Material for sequencing was peripheral blood. Receptor source: a woman aged 30 to 39 with COVID-19, enrolled during active disease.

The chain is built from TRBV7-2 and TRBJ1-2; no clear D gene. Germline assignment: CDR1 SGHTA and CDR2 FQGNSA. Trimming removed 4 bases at V and 7 bases at J, with 22 bases between. The CDR3 runs to 16 residues. This chain's CDR3 is CASSSTQAERFRGYTF. In nucleotides, the CDR3 is TGTGCCAGCAGCTCGACCCAGGCAGAGCGGTTTCGTGGCTACACCTTC.

The rearrangement joins TRBV2 to TRBJ2-3, with 8 bases that match TRBD2. The CDR3 runs 15 residues. CDR1 and CDR2 from the germline V gene are SNHLY and FYNNEI. Losses at the gene ends were 7 bases for V and 4 bases for J; bases not matched to a gene: 10. CDR3 nucleotide sequence: TGTGCCAGCATCAGCGGGGGAAGTTCACCAGATACGCAGTATTTT. It encodes CASISGGSSPDTQYF.

The chain joins TRBV18 to TRBJ1-3; TRBD1 matches at 10 bases. V lost 3 bases and J lost 4; bases outside the gene matches: 3. Germline-derived CDR1 and CDR2 are KGHSH and LQKENI. CDR3 length: 15 residues. CDR3 residues: CASSPDRGQGNTIYF. CDR3 in DNA: TGTGCCAGCTCACCTGACAGGGGGCAAGGAAACACCATATATTTT.

The rearrangement joins TRBV19 to TRBJ1-2; D is perhaps TRBD1 (5 bases). The CDR3 extends over 15 amino acids. CDR1 is LNHDA and CDR2 is SQIVND in the germline V gene (reference sequence). Between the trimmed V and J ends, which lost 4 bases and 5 bases, there was a span of 17 bases. The CDR3 sequence is CASSKVPDSFYGYTF. Written as DNA, the CDR3 is TGTGCCAGTAGTAAGGTGCCCGACAGCTTTTATGGCTACACCTTC.

This clone was detected many times. The J gene is TRBJ1-5, the V gene TRBV28, with 9 bases identical to TRBD1. V lost 5 bases and J lost 0; bases outside the gene matches: 14. The CDR3 has 19 residues. Germline values: CDR1 MDHEN, CDR2 SYDVKM. CDR3 amino acids: CASSEHRGLGSYSNQPQHF. CDR3 DNA: TGTGCCAGCAGTGAGCACAGGGGGCTTGGGTCGTATAGCAATCAGCCCCAGCATTTT.

This clone was counted once. This chain joins TRBV7-9 and TRBJ2-3, with 7 bases lining up with TRBD2. The CDR3 loop spans 14 amino acids. J was trimmed by 4 bases and V by 3 bases; bases with no gene match: 4. The V gene's germline CDR1 is SEHNR and CDR2 FQNEAQ (reference sequence). DNA for the CDR3: TGTGCCAGCAGCTTCTCGGGGGGAGCAGATACGCAGTATTTT. Amino acid sequence: CASSFSGGADTQYF.

The chain joins TRBV11-2 to TRBJ2-1; 9 bases match TRBD2. V shed 1 base and J 7 bases; nucleotides not matched to a gene: 2. Germline V gene data show CDR1 as SGHAT and CDR2 as FQNNGV. The CDR3 length is 14 residues. CDR3 sequence (DNA): TGTGCCAGCAGCTTAGGCGGGGGGGCAAATGAGCAGTTCTTC. Protein product: CASSLGGGANEQFF.

This clone was seen a single time. The chain carries TRBV19 and TRBJ2-3, with TRBD2 matching over 9 bases. The CDR3 covers 15 residues. The V gene end was trimmed by 11 bases and the J gene end by 6 bases; junction bases not matched to a gene: 15. Germline CDR1 reads LNHDA; CDR2 reads SQIVND (reference sequence). CDR3 in DNA: TGTGCCTCACGCGGCGGGGGGGCTTTAAGGGATACGCAGTATTTT. As protein: CASRGGGALRDTQYF.